A selection of T cell receptor beta chains follows, all from one sample in a study of beta chain features in type 1 diabetes. The method was immunoSEQ multiplex PCR; TCRdb's version includes in-frame clones alone and lacks a portion of them. The sample has under 250,000 clones, roughly a tenth seen once. The sample taken for sequencing was central memory CD4+ T cells from blood. Source of these receptors: a man younger than 35 in good health. CDR3s include the opening cysteine and the closing phenylalanine or tryptophan. A D gene is named only where the DNA matches it firmly. The listing skips clone size in some rows; elsewhere it reads once, few, many or a size class.

cdr3_nt: TGTGCCAGCAGCTTGGCCGGAGCAGATGAGCAGTTCTTC
cdr3_aa: CASSLAGADEQFF
d_call: -
j_call: TRBJ2-1
clone_size: few
v_call: TRBV5-4

cdr3_nt: TGTGCCAGCGGATTAGGGACACAGAGGCGGGGGAATGGCTACACCTTC
cdr3_aa: CASGLGTQRRGNGYTF
d_call: -
j_call: TRBJ1-2
clone_size: few
v_call: TRBV28

cdr3_nt: TGTGCCAGCGGGGTTTACAATGAGCAGTTCTTC
cdr3_aa: CASGVYNEQFF
d_call: -
j_call: TRBJ2-1
clone_size: few
v_call: TRBV7-2

cdr3_nt: TGTGCCACCTCGAGCGATAGCAATCAGCCCCAGCATTTT
cdr3_aa: CATSSDSNQPQHF
d_call: -
j_call: TRBJ1-5
clone_size: few
v_call: TRBV18

cdr3_nt: TGTGCCAGCTCACCAACCCTAGCGGGAGGAGAGACCCAGTACTTC
cdr3_aa: CASSPTLAGGETQYF
d_call: TRBD2
j_call: TRBJ2-5
clone_size: -
v_call: TRBV18

cdr3_nt: TGTGCCAGCTCACCTGAACCATACGAGCAGTACTTC
cdr3_aa: CASSPEPYEQYF
d_call: -
j_call: TRBJ2-7
clone_size: -
v_call: TRBV18

cdr3_nt: TGTGCCAGCAGCAGGGCAGGGGAGATCCAAGAGACCCAGTACTTC
cdr3_aa: CASSRAGEIQETQYF
d_call: -
j_call: TRBJ2-5
clone_size: -
v_call: TRBV5-4

cdr3_nt: TGTGCCTGGAGTGTACAGATAGGGGAAGGCGAAAAACTGTTTTTT
cdr3_aa: CAWSVQIGEGEKLFF
d_call: -
j_call: TRBJ1-4
clone_size: few
v_call: TRBV30

cdr3_nt: TGTGCCAGCAGTGGGTACAGGAACACTGAAGCTTTCTTT
cdr3_aa: CASSGYRNTEAFF
d_call: -
j_call: TRBJ1-1
clone_size: few
v_call: TRBV2

cdr3_nt: TGTGCCAGCAGTGATGGGACAGGGGGCACAGATACGCAGTATTTT
cdr3_aa: CASSDGTGGTDTQYF
d_call: TRBD1
j_call: TRBJ2-3
clone_size: few
v_call: TRBV2

cdr3_nt: TGTGCCAGCAGCCACGAGGGCGGCTACGAGCAGTACTTC
cdr3_aa: CASSHEGGYEQYF
d_call: -
j_call: TRBJ2-7
clone_size: -
v_call: TRBV4-2

cdr3_nt: TGTGCCTGGAGTGTACGGGCGGGAGGCCCGGGGGATGAGCAGTTCTTC
cdr3_aa: CAWSVRAGGPGDEQFF
d_call: TRBD2
j_call: TRBJ2-1
clone_size: few
v_call: TRBV30

cdr3_nt: TGTGCCTGGAGTCTGTTTAGCGGAGAAGAGACCCAGTACTTC
cdr3_aa: CAWSLFSGEETQYF
d_call: -
j_call: TRBJ2-5
clone_size: -
v_call: TRBV30

cdr3_nt: TGTGCCAGCAGTGAGCCGTTTCGACAGGCCTACGAGCAGTACTTC
cdr3_aa: CASSEPFRQAYEQYF
d_call: -
j_call: TRBJ2-7
clone_size: -
v_call: TRBV2

cdr3_nt: TGTGCCAGCTCACCACCTCAGGGGGCATACAATGAGCAGTTCTTC
cdr3_aa: CASSPPQGAYNEQFF
d_call: TRBD1
j_call: TRBJ2-1
clone_size: -
v_call: TRBV18

cdr3_nt: TGTGCCAGCAGCCTGCCTAAGGGACAGCACACTGAAGCTTTCTTT
cdr3_aa: CASSLPKGQHTEAFF
d_call: TRBD1
j_call: TRBJ1-1
clone_size: -
v_call: TRBV7-2

cdr3_nt: TGTGCCAGCAGCGTAATGTCGGGAGGGATCTACAATGAGCAGTTCTTC
cdr3_aa: CASSVMSGGIYNEQFF
d_call: TRBD2
j_call: TRBJ2-1
clone_size: few
v_call: TRBV9

cdr3_nt: TGTGCCAGTAGTATAGGACTAGCGGGAAACGAGCAGTTCTTC
cdr3_aa: CASSIGLAGNEQFF
d_call: TRBD2
j_call: TRBJ2-1
clone_size: -
v_call: TRBV19

cdr3_nt: TGTGCCAGCAGTTCCCCTACAGGGGTCTATGGCTACACCTTC
cdr3_aa: CASSSPTGVYGYTF
d_call: TRBD1
j_call: TRBJ1-2
clone_size: few
v_call: TRBV28

cdr3_nt: TGTGCCAGCAGTTACTTAGGCGGAGAGATCGAGCAGTACTTC
cdr3_aa: CASSYLGGEIEQYF
d_call: -
j_call: TRBJ2-7
clone_size: -
v_call: TRBV6-6

cdr3_nt: TGCAGCGCCGGAATGGACTATGGCTACACCTTC
cdr3_aa: CSAGMDYGYTF
d_call: -
j_call: TRBJ1-2
clone_size: few
v_call: TRBV29-1

cdr3_nt: TGTGCCAGCAGCCCGACTAACAGGCACAATGAGCAGTTCTTC
cdr3_aa: CASSPTNRHNEQFF
d_call: -
j_call: TRBJ2-1
clone_size: -
v_call: TRBV6-1

cdr3_nt: TGTGCCAGCAGCTTAGCTAATTTGGTGCAGGACGGCTACACCTTC
cdr3_aa: CASSLANLVQDGYTF
d_call: -
j_call: TRBJ1-2
clone_size: few
v_call: TRBV7-2

cdr3_nt: TGTGCCTGGAGCCAGCGGATGGGGGATGAGCAGTTCTTC
cdr3_aa: CAWSQRMGDEQFF
d_call: -
j_call: TRBJ2-1
clone_size: many
v_call: TRBV30

cdr3_nt: TGTGCCAGCAGCGGGACTCTGACCCGCACGCAGTATTTT
cdr3_aa: CASSGTLTRTQYF
d_call: -
j_call: TRBJ2-3
clone_size: many
v_call: TRBV27

cdr3_nt: TGCAGCGTTGAAGATCCTAGCGGAGAGACCCAGTACTTC
cdr3_aa: CSVEDPSGETQYF
d_call: TRBD2
j_call: TRBJ2-5
clone_size: -
v_call: TRBV29-1

cdr3_nt: TGTGCCAGCAGCCCTCGGGACTTCACAGATACGCAGTATTTT
cdr3_aa: CASSPRDFTDTQYF
d_call: -
j_call: TRBJ2-3
clone_size: -
v_call: TRBV9

cdr3_nt: TGTGCCAGCATGATTGACGGCCTCTACGAGCAGTACTTC
cdr3_aa: CASMIDGLYEQYF
d_call: -
j_call: TRBJ2-7
clone_size: -
v_call: TRBV2

cdr3_nt: TGTGCCAGCTCACCACCGCGGCTTAGCTCCTACAATGAGCAGTTCTTC
cdr3_aa: CASSPPRLSSYNEQFF
d_call: -
j_call: TRBJ2-1
clone_size: few
v_call: TRBV18

cdr3_nt: TGTGCCAGCAGCTTAGGTAGCGGGAGAACAGATACGCAGTATTTT
cdr3_aa: CASSLGSGRTDTQYF
d_call: TRBD2
j_call: TRBJ2-3
clone_size: -
v_call: TRBV7-2

cdr3_nt: TGTGCCAGCAGCGTAGAGGGCAGCCTCTCCTACGAGCAGTACTTC
cdr3_aa: CASSVEGSLSYEQYF
d_call: -
j_call: TRBJ2-7
clone_size: few
v_call: TRBV9

cdr3_nt: TGTGCTAGTGCCACCTCCGAAGCGGGGGGGGCCGAGCAGTTCTTC
cdr3_aa: CASATSEAGGAEQFF
d_call: TRBD2
j_call: TRBJ2-1
clone_size: -
v_call: TRBV12-5

cdr3_nt: TGTGCCAGCAGTGTCCGAATCCGGGACACAAACTCCTACAATGAGCAGTTCTTC
cdr3_aa: CASSVRIRDTNSYNEQFF
d_call: -
j_call: TRBJ2-1
clone_size: -
v_call: TRBV25-1

cdr3_nt: TGTGCCAGCAGCCCCGGGACAGGACGCTCCTACGAGCAGTACTTC
cdr3_aa: CASSPGTGRSYEQYF
d_call: TRBD1
j_call: TRBJ2-7
clone_size: -
v_call: TRBV7-2

cdr3_nt: TGCGCCAGCAGCTCTCGACAATCTTTTACAGATACGCAGTATTTT
cdr3_aa: CASSSRQSFTDTQYF
d_call: -
j_call: TRBJ2-3
clone_size: few
v_call: TRBV5-1

cdr3_nt: TGTGCCAGCAGCTTACTCGGGACAGGGATTGAAAAACTGTTTTTT
cdr3_aa: CASSLLGTGIEKLFF
d_call: TRBD1
j_call: TRBJ1-4
clone_size: -
v_call: TRBV7-9

cdr3_nt: TGTGCCATCGGGGTGGAAGAGGAGACTGAAGCTTTCTTT
cdr3_aa: CAIGVEEETEAFF
d_call: -
j_call: TRBJ1-1
clone_size: many
v_call: TRBV10-3

cdr3_nt: TGCGCCAGCAGCCCCGGCGAGGCGGATTCAGGAGGCGAGCAGTACTTC
cdr3_aa: CASSPGEADSGGEQYF
d_call: -
j_call: TRBJ2-7
clone_size: many
v_call: TRBV4-1

cdr3_nt: TGTGCCAGCAGCTTTAAGCGGGAGTCAGGAGAGACCCAGTACTTC
cdr3_aa: CASSFKRESGETQYF
d_call: TRBD2
j_call: TRBJ2-5
clone_size: few
v_call: TRBV7-9

cdr3_nt: TGTGCCAGCAGCCCTCTAGCGGGAGTGGTAATTGAGCAGTTCTTC
cdr3_aa: CASSPLAGVVIEQFF
d_call: TRBD2
j_call: TRBJ2-1
clone_size: few
v_call: TRBV28

cdr3_nt: TGCGCCAGCAGCCAAGGGCATGGGGGGGTCGAGACCCAGTACTTC
cdr3_aa: CASSQGHGGVETQYF
d_call: TRBD2
j_call: TRBJ2-5
clone_size: few
v_call: TRBV4-3

cdr3_nt: TGTGCCAGCAGCGAGACGGCAGGGAATAGGTATGGCTACACCTTC
cdr3_aa: CASSETAGNRYGYTF
d_call: -
j_call: TRBJ1-2
clone_size: few
v_call: TRBV9

cdr3_nt: TGTGCCAGCAGTGAAAGGGGGAGGGACACTGAAGCTTTCTTT
cdr3_aa: CASSERGRDTEAFF
d_call: -
j_call: TRBJ1-1
clone_size: few
v_call: TRBV6-5

cdr3_nt: TGTGCCAGCAGTACCCTGGACAGTGAAGCTTTCTTT
cdr3_aa: CASSTLDSEAFF
d_call: -
j_call: TRBJ1-1
clone_size: few
v_call: TRBV28

cdr3_nt: TGTGCCAGCAGTTTAGATACGGGGAGTGGTCAGCCCCAGCATTTT
cdr3_aa: CASSLDTGSGQPQHF
d_call: -
j_call: TRBJ1-5
clone_size: -
v_call: TRBV28